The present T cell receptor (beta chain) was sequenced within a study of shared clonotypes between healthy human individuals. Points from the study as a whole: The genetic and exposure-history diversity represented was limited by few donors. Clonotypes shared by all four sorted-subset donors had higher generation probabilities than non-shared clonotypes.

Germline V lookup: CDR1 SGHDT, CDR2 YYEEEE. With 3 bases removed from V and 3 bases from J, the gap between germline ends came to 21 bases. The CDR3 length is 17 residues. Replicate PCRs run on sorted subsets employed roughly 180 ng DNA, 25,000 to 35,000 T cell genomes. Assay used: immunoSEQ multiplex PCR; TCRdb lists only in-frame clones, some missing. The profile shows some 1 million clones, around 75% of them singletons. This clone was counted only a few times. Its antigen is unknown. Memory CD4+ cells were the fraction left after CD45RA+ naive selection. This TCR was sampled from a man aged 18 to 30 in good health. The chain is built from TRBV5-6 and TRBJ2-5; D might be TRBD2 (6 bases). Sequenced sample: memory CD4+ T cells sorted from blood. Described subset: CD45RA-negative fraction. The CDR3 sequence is CASSSVLVDGGKETQYF. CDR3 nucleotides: TGTGCCAGCAGCTCCGTTTTAGTAGACGGGGGAAAAGAGACCCAGTACTTC.